The 12 T cell receptor beta chains below come from one sample, sequenced in a study of tumor-infiltrating lymphocytes in primary liver carcinoma. A primer in the constant region served to generate TCR beta cDNA from approximately 450 ng of total RNA. Three nested multiplex PCR rounds, a slightly modified ARM-PCR, produced the libraries for TCR beta. Two initial PCR rounds of roughly 10 cycles each paired TRBV1-TRBV30 forward primers with a C-beta reverse primer. TCRdb re-called the multiplex PCR reads with MiXCR, one entry per CDR3 protein. The sample records about 30,000 distinct CDR3 sequences, around two thirds being singletons. From about 19-30 mg of unsorted bulk tissue, DNA and RNA were co-extracted together. Sequencing was done on a sample of liver tumor tissue from sampling region 3. The sample's subset: tumor region T3, left-lateral pole. These receptor sequences come from a young woman with primary liver carcinoma and hepatitis B virus infection.

As regards this clonotype: Its ends do not fully match the called genes, so a read error is possible. This chain connects TRBV28 to TRBJ1-2; no clear D. The CDR3 consists of 12 residues. Germline V gene sequence: CDR1 MDHEN, CDR2 SYDVKM. CDR3 protein: CASSLLPNGCTF. CDR3 DNA: TGTGCCAGCAGTTTGCTACCCAATGGCTGCACCTTC.

For this clonotype: One junction end disagrees with the germline gene, perhaps due to a read error. The chain employs TRBV5-4 and TRBJ2-3; D may match TRBD1 or TRBD2 (6 bases each). CDR3 length: 18 amino acids. Germline-derived CDR1 and CDR2 are SGHNT and YYREEE (reference sequence). The CDR3 spells CASSNSAASVSRTDTQYF. Here the CDR3 DNA reads TGTGCCAGCAGTAACTCGGCGGCTAGCGTGAGTCGGACAGATACGCAGTATTTC.

A word on this clonotype: One end of the junction does not line up with germline, which may come from a read error. The chain employs TRBV11-2 and TRBJ1-6; D is unclear. Germline CDR1 and CDR2: SGHAT and FQNNGV. The CDR3 has 15 residues. CDR3 amino acids: CASCLEVVAISPLHF. The DNA of the CDR3 is TGTGCCAGCTGCTTAGAAGTGGTAGCTATCTCACCCCTTCACTTT.

Comment on this clonotype: Sequence at one end of the junction differs from germline and may be a read error. J is TRBJ2-7 and V is TRBV6-2 or TRBV6-3; 7 bases are a match to TRBD1. The CDR3 length is 17 residues. From germline, CDR1 is MNHEY and CDR2 SVGEGT. CDR3 loop: CTSTSKGGNLASYEQYF. CDR3 DNA sequence: TGTACCAGCACTTCGAAAGGGGGCAACCTCGCGTCCTACGAGCAGTACTTC.

Comment on this clonotype: At one of its ends the junction is not consistent with the germline gene, which may arise from a read error. The rearrangement joins TRBV11-2 to TRBJ2-1; 8 bases fit TRBD2. There are 16 residues in the CDR3. Germline CDR1 is SGHAT and CDR2 is FQNNGV. The CDR3 protein is CASSTFLAGGYNEQFF. The CDR3 nucleotides are TGTGCTAGCAGCACCTTTCTGGCGGGAGGATACAATGAGCAGTTCTTC. The full variable domain, in which reference TRBV11-2 and TRBJ2-1 provide the parts outside the CDR3, is EAGVAQSPRYKIIEKRQSVAFWCNPISGHATLYWYQQILGQGPKLLIQFQNNGVVDDSQLPKDRFSAERLKGVDSTLKIQPAKLEDSAVYLCASSTFLAGGYNEQFFGPGTRLTVL.

Comments on this clonotype: An end of the junction differs from the germline gene, which may be a read error. The chain has TRBV4-3 and TRBJ2-7, with 7 positions matching TRBD2. The CDR3 runs to 18 residues. Germline CDR1 is LGHNA and CDR2 is YSLEER. Here the CDR3 DNA reads TGCGCCAGCAGGCAAGCCGTGACGGGGGGTCACATTAGCTACGAGCGGTACTTC. It yields the protein CASRQAVTGGHISYERYF.

Details on this clonotype: The junction differs from germline at one of its ends, possibly a read error. The genes are TRBV11-2 and TRBJ2-1, with no clear D. CDR3 length equals 16 residues. Per the germline V gene, CDR1 is SGHAT and CDR2 is FQNNGV. CDR3 in DNA: TGTGCCGGCAGCTTAATCCCGGACCGGAGCTACAATGAGCAGTTCTTC. It encodes CAGSLIPDRSYNEQFF.

Only a few counts were recorded for this clonotype. The chain uses TRBV6-4 and TRBJ2-1, with 8 nucleotides matching TRBD2. V lost 6 bases to trimming and J lost 8 bases; unmatched junction nucleotides: 6. This CDR3 region has 13 residues. The germline CDR1 and CDR2 sequences are MRHNA and SNTAGT. The CDR3 sequence is CASRFGRGDEQFF. CDR3 in DNA: TGTGCCAGCAGATTCGGGAGGGGGGATGAGCAGTTCTTC.

Worth noting for this clonotype: A much bigger clone sits one base away, suggesting this may be a read error. The chain joins TRBV29-1 to TRBJ2-1, with 7 bases lining up with TRBD2. The CDR3 is made up of 12 amino acids. The germline CDR1 and CDR2 sequences are SQVTM and ANQGSEA. CDR3 loop: CIAPRDYNEQFF. CDR3 bases: TGTATCGCCCCAAGGGACTACAATGAGCAGTTCTTT.

With respect to this clonotype: A much bigger clone sits one base away, suggesting this may be a read error. This sequence joins TRBV6-6 and TRBJ2-7; 9 nucleotides align to TRBD1. J was trimmed by 8 bases and V by 7 bases; bases with no gene match: 12. The V gene's germline CDR1 is MNHNY and CDR2 SVGAGI (reference sequence). The CDR3 has 14 residues. The CDR3 reads CASMTGDRVGKQYF. As DNA, the CDR3 is TGTGCCAGCATGACGGGGGACAGGGTGGGCAAGCAGTACTTC.

For this clonotype: The junction shows a germline mismatch at one end, possibly a read error. This rearrangement joins TRBV11-2 to TRBJ2-3; D unclear. There are 15 residues in the CDR3. CDR1 is SGHAT and CDR2 is FQNNGV in the germline V gene. In DNA form, the CDR3 reads TGTGCCAGCAGCTTAGTAAGCCGCAGCACATATACACAGTATTTT. As protein: CASSLVSRSTYTQYF.

The sample holds many counts of this clonotype. J is TRBJ2-7 and V is TRBV5-6; D not certain. Trimming removed 4 bases from V and 5 bases from J, with 13 bases in between. The CDR3 consists of 13 residues. CDR1 is SGHDT and CDR2 is YYEEEE in the germline V gene. DNA of the CDR3: TGTGCCAGCAGCGACCCGGACGGCCACGAGCAGTACTTC. The encoded protein is CASSDPDGHEQYF.